The clone carrying this TCR beta chain showed up just a few times. Its antigen is unidentified. V lost 7 bases, J lost 1 base, and 12 bases stayed unmatched. In germline, CDR1 is SGHRS, CDR2 YFSETQ. CDR3 length equals 17 residues. The sample comes from a study of T cells after yellow fever vaccination. Points from the study as a whole: Contaminants from the bulk population, in the form of abundant clonotypes, could be found in FACS-sorted repertoires.

TCRdb analysed the 5' RACE reads with MiXCR anew, one entry per CDR3 protein. Among approximately 550,000 distinct CDR3 sequences listed, about 19% were seen once. The J gene is TRBJ2-5, the V gene TRBV5-1; 11 bases line up with TRBD2. This receptor was identified in a man aged 25 to 40 who received the YFV17D yellow fever vaccine. This specimen was PBMCs, taken 15 days after the yellow fever booster vaccination. For the CDR3, the DNA is TGCGCCAGCGCTCTCCCTGGGACTAGCGGACCCCAAGAGACCCAGTACTTC. Translated: CASALPGTSGPQETQYF.